This TCR beta chain was profiled in a study of blood T cell repertoires in COVID-19. About the research overall: Both acute and convalescent COVID-19 samples were obtained from the United States, Italy and Spain. In each case, the material was cDNA or gDNA derived from T cells, B-cell-depleted T cells, or PBMCs.

With 4 bases clipped from V and 9 bases from J, the junction kept 3 bases outside the gene matches. CDR1 and CDR2 (germline): MNHEY, SVGEGT. CDR3 size: 15 residues. In the authors' workflow: Scientists estimated how many nucleated cells there were by amplifying reference gene primers. Here immunoSEQ multiplex PCR was the method, and the copy in TCRdb shows in-frame clones only, minus some. That table is the source of V, J and clone size, and D and trimming were worked out from the DNA. The sample includes about 140,000 clones, 70% to 80% of them seen just once. This receptor was identified in an elderly woman with active or convalescent COVID-19. The specimen was peripheral blood. The chain recombines TRBV6-2 or TRBV6-3 with TRBJ2-1; 16 bases are shared with TRBD2. The CDR3 loop reads CASSFGTSGGGEQFF. The CDR3 coding sequence is TGTGCCAGCAGTTTTGGGACTAGCGGGGGGGGTGAGCAGTTCTTC.